Here is one T cell receptor (beta chain) with its context. PCR was performed using 60 Vbeta and 13 Jbeta primers. Repertoires were generated with immunoSEQ multiplex PCR, while TCRdb's copy carries only in-frame clones and drops some. The data show over 100,000 clones, 70% to 80% seen once. The data were obtained in a study of cytomegalovirus exposure and HLA in healthy donors. Study-wide context: HLA-typed donors contributed approximately 92 million unique TCRs, which were held in an early data release.

V shed 6 bases, J shed 6 bases, and the junction held 6 bases outside the gene matches. Germline CDR1 and CDR2: LNHDA and SQIVND (reference sequence). The CDR3 has 14 amino acids. The receptor comes from a female donor in good health and CMV-seronegative. Material for sequencing was PBMCs. This rearrangement joins TRBV19 to TRBJ2-7; TRBD1 agrees at 12 bases. CDR3 coding DNA: TGTGCCAGTAGCCTAGGGACAGGGGGCGGCGAGCAGTACTTC. Translation: CASSLGTGGGEQYF.